Listed below are T cell receptor beta chains from one sample, sequenced in a study of T cells after somatic rescue of genetic block. The method was immunoSEQ multiplex PCR; TCRdb's version includes in-frame clones alone and lacks a portion of them. The table includes roughly 65,000 clones, 85% to 95% detected once. Input material: peripheral blood mononuclear cells (PBMCs). These receptors all come from a man aged 40-50 years. CDR3s include the opening cysteine and the closing phenylalanine or tryptophan. Fields, in order: D gene, clone size, J gene, V gene, CDR3 protein, CDR3 DNA. The D gene is left open where the match is weak. Not every row has a clone size; where given, it reads once, few, many or a size class.

D gene: TRBD1; clone size: -; J gene: TRBJ2-5; V gene: TRBV27; CDR3 protein: CASARGTGGQETQYF; CDR3 DNA: TGTGCCAGCGCCCGAGGGACAGGGGGTCAAGAGACCCAGTACTTC
D gene: -; clone size: once; J gene: TRBJ2-3; V gene: TRBV14; CDR3 protein: CASSQGPKRRGDTQYF; CDR3 DNA: TGTGCCAGCAGCCAAGGGCCAAAAAGACGGGGAGATACGCAGTATTTT
D gene: -; clone size: -; J gene: TRBJ2-7; V gene: TRBV27; CDR3 protein: CASSPHRLNTLEQYF; CDR3 DNA: TGTGCCAGCAGTCCTCATCGACTCAACACCCTCGAGCAGTACTTC
D gene: -; clone size: -; J gene: TRBJ2-7; V gene: TRBV7-8; CDR3 protein: CASSQTRGGYEQYF; CDR3 DNA: TGTGCCAGCAGCCAGACCCGAGGAGGTTACGAGCAGTACTTC
D gene: TRBD2; clone size: -; J gene: TRBJ2-1; V gene: TRBV7-9; CDR3 protein: CASSLVVAGADYEQFF; CDR3 DNA: TGTGCCAGCAGCTTAGTGGTCGCGGGAGCCGACTATGAGCAGTTCTTC
D gene: -; clone size: -; J gene: TRBJ1-1; V gene: TRBV14; CDR3 protein: CASSYQGGGRAFF; CDR3 DNA: TGTGCCAGCAGCTACCAGGGCGGGGGAAGGGCTTTCTTT
D gene: -; clone size: -; J gene: TRBJ2-3; V gene: TRBV27; CDR3 protein: CASSSSGRPFPQAQYF; CDR3 DNA: TGTGCCAGCAGTTCCAGCGGGCGGCCGTTCCCCCAAGCGCAGTATTTT
D gene: TRBD1; clone size: -; J gene: TRBJ2-6; V gene: TRBV30; CDR3 protein: CAWSVQGNSNSGANVLTF; CDR3 DNA: TGTGCCTGGAGTGTACAGGGGAACAGCAACTCTGGGGCCAACGTCCTGACTTTC
D gene: -; clone size: -; J gene: TRBJ2-1; V gene: TRBV5-1; CDR3 protein: CASSLVLAGNEQFF; CDR3 DNA: TGCGCCAGCAGCTTGGTCCTAGCTGGTAATGAGCAGTTCTTC
D gene: TRBD1; clone size: -; J gene: TRBJ1-1; V gene: TRBV2; CDR3 protein: CASSERQGRSMAFF; CDR3 DNA: TGTGCCAGCAGCGAAAGACAGGGGAGGTCGATGGCTTTCTTT
D gene: TRBD2; clone size: -; J gene: TRBJ2-1; V gene: TRBV27; CDR3 protein: CASSYRLATEQFF; CDR3 DNA: TGTGCCAGCAGTTACCGACTAGCGACTGAGCAGTTCTTC
D gene: TRBD1; clone size: -; J gene: TRBJ2-2; V gene: TRBV5-1; CDR3 protein: CASSEGQGAMTGELFF; CDR3 DNA: TGCGCCAGCAGCGAAGGACAGGGGGCGATGACCGGGGAGCTGTTTTTT
D gene: -; clone size: -; J gene: TRBJ1-5; V gene: TRBV6-1; CDR3 protein: CASSVWGNSNQPQHF; CDR3 DNA: TGTGCCAGCAGTGTTTGGGGGAATAGCAATCAGCCCCAGCATTTT
D gene: -; clone size: -; J gene: TRBJ2-7; V gene: TRBV30; CDR3 protein: CAWSGNGLYEQYF; CDR3 DNA: TGTGCCTGGAGTGGGAATGGTCTGTACGAGCAGTACTTC
D gene: -; clone size: -; J gene: TRBJ2-7; V gene: TRBV2; CDR3 protein: CASLSRQTYEQYF; CDR3 DNA: TGTGCCAGCTTATCAAGACAGACCTACGAGCAGTACTTC
D gene: -; clone size: -; J gene: TRBJ2-1; V gene: TRBV4-1; CDR3 protein: CASSQELPSYNEQFF; CDR3 DNA: TGCGCCAGCAGCCAAGAACTACCTTCTTACAATGAGCAGTTCTTC
D gene: TRBD2; clone size: -; J gene: TRBJ2-3; V gene: TRBV14; CDR3 protein: CASSPSGRVQYF; CDR3 DNA: TGTGCCAGCAGTCCTAGCGGGAGGGTGCAGTATTTT
D gene: -; clone size: -; J gene: TRBJ1-3; V gene: TRBV7-6; CDR3 protein: CASSLVSSGNTIYF; CDR3 DNA: TGTGCCAGCAGCTTAGTATCATCCGGAAACACCATATATTTT
D gene: -; clone size: -; J gene: TRBJ1-5; V gene: TRBV13; CDR3 protein: CASRRGGGSQPQHF; CDR3 DNA: TGTGCCAGCAGGAGAGGGGGGGGCAGCCAGCCCCAGCATTTT
D gene: -; clone size: -; J gene: TRBJ1-6; V gene: TRBV5-5; CDR3 protein: CASNPDGDSPLHF; CDR3 DNA: TGTGCCAGCAACCCGGACGGGGATTCACCCCTCCACTTT
D gene: -; clone size: once; J gene: TRBJ1-2; V gene: TRBV21-1; CDR3 protein: CASSNCTGDGYTF; CDR3 DNA: TGTGCCAGCAGCAACTGTACAGGGGATGGCTACACCTTC
D gene: TRBD2; clone size: -; J gene: TRBJ2-1; V gene: TRBV15; CDR3 protein: CATSASGRGNEQFF; CDR3 DNA: TGTGCCACCAGCGCAAGCGGGAGGGGAAATGAGCAGTTCTTC
D gene: -; clone size: -; J gene: TRBJ2-7; V gene: TRBV15; CDR3 protein: CATSRVREDYEQYF; CDR3 DNA: TGTGCCACCAGCAGAGTGCGGGAAGACTACGAGCAGTACTTC
D gene: TRBD1; clone size: -; J gene: TRBJ2-7; V gene: TRBV4-1; CDR3 protein: CASSQGQGPRSEQYF; CDR3 DNA: TGCGCCAGCAGCCAGGGACAGGGCCCACGCTCCGAGCAGTACTTC
D gene: -; clone size: -; J gene: TRBJ2-5; V gene: TRBV5-1; CDR3 protein: CASSLGGSLEETQYF; CDR3 DNA: TGCGCCAGCAGCTTGGGGGGCTCCCTTGAGGAGACCCAGTACTTC
D gene: TRBD1; clone size: -; J gene: TRBJ2-7; V gene: TRBV19; CDR3 protein: CASAGRQGDEQYF; CDR3 DNA: TGTGCCAGTGCGGGGAGACAGGGGGACGAGCAGTACTTC
D gene: TRBD2; clone size: -; J gene: TRBJ2-1; V gene: TRBV4-1; CDR3 protein: CASSRTAGRETYNEQFF; CDR3 DNA: TGCGCCAGCAGCCGTACAGCGGGGCGGGAGACATACAATGAGCAGTTCTTC
D gene: TRBD1; clone size: -; J gene: TRBJ2-7; V gene: TRBV15; CDR3 protein: CASSVGTGFYEQYF; CDR3 DNA: TGTGCCAGCAGTGTTGGGACAGGGTTCTACGAGCAGTACTTC
D gene: TRBD1; clone size: -; J gene: TRBJ1-1; V gene: TRBV14; CDR3 protein: CASSQDRGYTEAFF; CDR3 DNA: TGTGCCAGCAGCCAAGACAGGGGGTACACTGAAGCTTTCTTT
D gene: TRBD1; clone size: once; J gene: TRBJ2-7; V gene: TRBV4-2; CDR3 protein: CASSQDPGQAYEQYF; CDR3 DNA: TGTGCCAGCAGCCAAGACCCGGGACAGGCCTACGAGCAGTACTTC
D gene: -; clone size: -; J gene: TRBJ2-2; V gene: TRBV6-5; CDR3 protein: CASSYATGTGELFF; CDR3 DNA: TGTGCCAGCAGTTACGCGACAGGAACCGGGGAGCTGTTTTTT